This TCR beta chain derives from a study of tumor and adjacent non-tumor tissue in lung cancer. This clonotype has ten or more counts. A modified ARM-PCR protocol with three rounds of nested PCR amplified TCRbeta. TCRdb used MiXCR to reprocess the multiplex PCR reads, holding one entry per CDR3 protein. The sample has about 86,000 distinct CDR3 sequences; about 77% are singletons. The template was RNA from unsorted bulk tissue. This non-tumor lung sample came from over 3 cm beyond the tumor edge. The source of this sequence is a woman aged 50 to 60 with non-small cell lung cancer. Sequencing input: distant non-tumor lung tissue.

The CDR3 here is CASSPSVATNEKLFF. CDR3 in DNA: TGTGCCAGCAGTCCTTCCGTGGCAACTAATGAAAAACTGTTTTTT. The J gene is TRBJ1-4, the V gene TRBV28; D unclear. The CDR3 contains 15 residues. CDR1 and CDR2 (germline): MDHEN, SYDVKM. Trimming removed 5 bases at V and 0 bases at J, with 10 bases between.